The T cell receptor (beta chain) under discussion was sequenced for a study of monozygotic twins with inflammatory bowel disease. Reprocessing the 5' RACE reads, TCRdb reports a single entry for every CDR3 protein and omits DNA. The listing contains approximately 160,000 distinct CDR3 sequences. The germline V gene has CDR1 SGDLS and CDR2 YYNGEE. CDR3 length: 15 residues. The sequencing sample was made of blood. The source is a human donor with ulcerative colitis or Crohn's disease, or a healthy co-twin of an affected twin (not recorded which). The chain carries TRBV9 and TRBJ2-1; as DNA is missing, the TRBD1 call by TCRdb cannot be tested. CDR3 amino acids: CASSVAPIPSYEQFF.